The T cell receptor (beta chain) under discussion was sequenced for a study of blood T cells in healthy people across ages (dated by TCRdb to 2014 to 2015). With respect to the entire study: In model experiments, template switching captured about one uniquely barcoded TCR beta cDNA molecule for every two T cells. Age-related changes in TCR beta repertoire diversity were measured in the study by deep sequencing normalized with unique cDNA molecular identifiers. Four age groups were formed from the donors: young (average approximately 15 years), middle-aged (approximately 40), aged (about 62) and long-lived (around 82). To avoid experimental bias, donors of different ages were spread randomly across the sequencing lanes. For two donors (one aged 18 to 29 and one aged 80 or older), the study analyzed two additional independent replicas of 1 million unique cDNA reads from the same blood draw.

The library came from 5' RACE. Reads for this sample came from an Illumina HiSeq 2500. A second PCR of roughly 6 to 11 cycles was run with a J-beta primer mix and a sample-barcoded 5' primer. A template-switch 5' adaptor carrying 12 random nucleotides introduced a unique molecular identifier onto each TCR beta cDNA molecule. Each sample yielded at least 2.5 million CDR3-containing paired-end reads. First-strand cDNA synthesis was performed from all RNA using the Mint cDNA synthesis kit, with priming by a TRBC-specific oligonucleotide. After uracil-DNA glycosylase treatment, a first 18-cycle PCR used universal primers M1SS and BC2_uni_R on all cDNA. Under the source paper's analysis protocol: Normalization of each sample was performed by random selection of 1 million high-quality reads, each carrying a distinct molecular identifier. Reads with shared molecular identifiers were discarded instead of being binned into consensus sequences. MiTCR, with a Q25 quality threshold and the strictest error-elimination algorithm, was used for CDR3 identification, clonotype clustering and error correction. A nonparametric unseen species model with Euler transformation was used to estimate lower-bound total TCR beta diversity. The public reads were quality trimmed at Q25 with fastp and then assembled into clones with MiXCR by TCRdb, keeping productive beta chains. Each CDR3 protein gets just one entry, which takes the most common genes and DNA from the rows behind it. The V and J calls here are based on TCRdb, not the publication. Present in this sample are about 1.8 million distinct CDR3 sequences, 49% of which were seen just once. The ten largest make up 2.1% of the sample.

V loses 3 bases of germline sequence and J loses 8 bases, and the interval between the two ends is 13 bases. The germline V gene (reference sequence) sets CDR1 to DFQATT and CDR2 to SNEGSKA. From the cysteine up to the phenylalanine, the CDR3 has a length of 12 residues. Kept here is only the CDR3 DNA, which spans 36 bases and is read in frame from base 1. Systemically healthy Caucasian individuals from Russia, roughly 40 in total and aged about 6 to 95 years, were included as donors. About 9.6 milliliters of peripheral blood were collected from each donor into EDTA-treated Vacutainer tubes. Ficoll-Paque density-gradient centrifugation was used to isolate PBMCs, with at least 6.5 million per sample. Total RNA was extracted from PBMCs with Trizol reagent, with at least 5 micrograms obtained per sample. For every donor, flow cytometry on a PBMC aliquot measured the percentage of naive CD45RAhigh/CD27high T cells.

A word on this clonotype: Its binding antigen is unknown. No much larger clone exists at a distance of one base, and base qualities are not known.

Results and caveats for the whole study, not just this receptor: Compared with the aged group, the long-lived group had more naive CD4+ T cells, fewer expanded clones and increased TCR diversity, a pattern suggesting age selection. Bulk unsorted PBMC profiling prevented conclusive comparison of naive and antigen-experienced compartments. Because the CMV infection status of the donors was unknown, age-related changes in expanded clonotypes may potentially have been confounded. The percentage of naive T cells measured by flow cytometry correlated strongly with observed TCR beta diversity. Estimates of total diversity based on one million sequenced T cells were considered lower bounds and underestimates. Observed TCR beta diversity per million T cells fell roughly linearly with age, and a significant reduction was already apparent by age about 43.

The rearranged segments are TRBV20-1 and TRBJ1-2; TRBD1 could be the D gene, as 5 bases match. Sequences were obtained from blood. The sequence came from a woman in her thirties or forties in good health. The base sequence is TGCAGTGCTAGCCGCGACCAGGGAGGCTACACCTTC. This yields the protein CSASRDQGGYTF.